Listed below are T cell receptor beta chains from one sample, sequenced in a study of cytomegalovirus exposure and HLA in healthy donors. Method: immunoSEQ multiplex PCR; TCRdb's copy keeps in-frame clones and lacks some. Here the sample spans about 170,000 clones, roughly 80% being singletons. Input material: PBMCs. The receptors stem from a woman between 18 and 29 years old in good health and CMV-seronegative. Both conserved end residues are part of each CDR3. The D gene is left open where the match is weak. Clone size is not always given. Where it is, it says once, few, many or a class for expanded clones.

clone size	J gene	V gene	D gene	CDR3 DNA	CDR3 protein
NA	TRBJ2-7	TRBV27	NA	TGTGCCAGCGGCCAGTACGAGCAGTACTTC	CASGQYEQYF
NA	TRBJ2-5	TRBV6-5	NA	TGTGCCAGCAGTCGTGCAGGAGAGACCCAGTACTTC	CASSRAGETQYF
NA	TRBJ2-2	TRBV7-9	TRBD1	TGTGCCAGCAGCCGATCCCCACTCCAACAGGGGCTGGAGGAGCTGTTTTTT	CASSRSPLQQGLEELFF
NA	TRBJ1-5	TRBV6-1	NA	TGTGCCAGCAGTGTCCATAGCAATCAGCCCCAGCATTTT	CASSVHSNQPQHF
few	TRBJ1-3	TRBV7-2	NA	TGTGCCAGCAGCTTAGCGGGAGTCGGAAACACCATATATTTT	CASSLAGVGNTIYF
NA	TRBJ2-5	TRBV5-1	TRBD2	TGCGCCAGCAACCCGGGACTAGCGGGAGCTTTCGGAGAGACCCAGTACTTC	CASNPGLAGAFGETQYF
few	TRBJ1-1	TRBV12-2	NA	TGTGCAAGTCGCGCCCCTCCCCCTATGGGCCCTGAAGCTTTCTTT	CASRAPPPMGPEAFF
NA	TRBJ1-5	TRBV4-1	NA	TGCGCCAGCAGCCAAGTCGTCTTGAGGCCCCAGCATTTT	CASSQVVLRPQHF
NA	TRBJ2-1	TRBV30	TRBD2	TGTGCCTGGAGAGGGGGACTAGTTTTTCCGGATGAGCAGTTCTTC	CAWRGGLVFPDEQFF
NA	TRBJ2-1	TRBV5-1	NA	TGCGCCAGCAGCTTGGGGGTGGGGGCGGAAGAGCAGTTCTTC	CASSLGVGAEEQFF
NA	TRBJ2-7	TRBV5-4	NA	TGTGCCAGCAGCATAGCGGCGACGGAGCAGTACTTC	CASSIAATEQYF
NA	TRBJ2-1	TRBV7-9	NA	TGTGCCAGCAGTTCCTTCTACAATGAGCAGTTCTTC	CASSSFYNEQFF
NA	TRBJ2-3	TRBV7-3	NA	TGTGCCAGCAGCTTAAATGGCGGGCACAACACAGATACGCAGTATTTT	CASSLNGGHNTDTQYF
NA	TRBJ2-3	TRBV7-9	NA	TGTGCCAGCAGCTCATGGACTTCTAGCACAGATACGCAGTATTTT	CASSSWTSSTDTQYF
NA	TRBJ2-7	TRBV15	TRBD1	TGTGCCACCAGCAGAGATTCCCCAAGGACGGACAGGGGTTCGTACGAGCAGTACTTC	CATSRDSPRTDRGSYEQYF
NA	TRBJ2-1	TRBV29-1	TRBD2	TGCACGGGGAGGGGCTCCTACAATGAGCAGTTCTTC	CTGRGSYNEQFF
NA	TRBJ1-2	TRBV10-3	TRBD1	TGTGCCATCAGCCGGGACAGTAACTATGGCTACACCTTC	CAISRDSNYGYTF
NA	TRBJ2-3	TRBV10-3	NA	TGTGCCATCAAGGGGGGCACAGATACGCAGTATTTT	CAIKGGTDTQYF
few	TRBJ2-7	TRBV4-1	TRBD1	TGCGCCAGCAGCCAAGATCGACAGGGGAACGACGAGCAGTACTTC	CASSQDRQGNDEQYF
NA	TRBJ2-1	TRBV28	NA	TGTGCCAGCAGTCCTCCGGCCGGACTTGACAATGAGCAGTTCTTC	CASSPPAGLDNEQFF
NA	TRBJ1-3	TRBV7-9	NA	TGTGCCAGCAGCCCTTTCCTAGGGGGAGTCTCTGGAAACACCATATATTTT	CASSPFLGGVSGNTIYF
once	TRBJ2-3	TRBV29-1	TRBD2	TGCAGCGGAATACTAGCGGCCACAGATACGCAGTATTTT	CSGILAATDTQYF
NA	TRBJ2-6	TRBV5-8	NA	TGTGCCAGCAGCTTGTATCAGGGAAATCTTAAGTCCTCTGGGGCCAACGTCCTGACTTTC	CASSLYQGNLKSSGANVLTF
NA	TRBJ2-7	TRBV5-6	TRBD1	TGTGCCAGCAGCTTAGGGACAGGGGGCTTCTACGAGCAGTACTTC	CASSLGTGGFYEQYF
few	TRBJ2-5	TRBV5-6	NA	TGTGCCAGCAGCTTTCGGGGACAAGAGACCCAGTACTTC	CASSFRGQETQYF
NA	TRBJ2-6	TRBV30	NA	TGTGCCTGGACAGGTGGGGCCAACGTCCTGACTTTC	CAWTGGANVLTF
NA	TRBJ2-1	TRBV10-1	NA	TGCGCCAGCAGTGAGTCATCACAGGCCTACTACAATGAGCAGTTCTTC	CASSESSQAYYNEQFF
NA	TRBJ1-1	TRBV6-6	NA	TGTGCCAGCAGTTACACCGAGCAGAACACTGAAGCTTTCTTT	CASSYTEQNTEAFF
NA	TRBJ2-1	TRBV27	TRBD1	TGTGCCAGCAGTTTGCAGGGGGCAAATGAGCAGTTCTTC	CASSLQGANEQFF
NA	TRBJ2-3	TRBV5-1	NA	TGCGCCAGCGCCCCTCAGGGGTTCGGAGATACGCAGTATTTT	CASAPQGFGDTQYF
NA	TRBJ2-7	TRBV4-1	NA	TGCGCCAGCAGCCAAGTGGTTGAGGTCTACGAGCAGTACTTC	CASSQVVEVYEQYF
NA	TRBJ1-5	TRBV30	NA	TGTGCCTGGGGTGGTGGGGGAGGGGATAGCAATCAGCCCCAGCATTTT	CAWGGGGGDSNQPQHF
few	TRBJ2-7	TRBV30	TRBD1	TGTGCCTGGACCCCTGACCGGGACAGGGGCTACGAGCAGTACTTC	CAWTPDRDRGYEQYF
NA	TRBJ2-5	TRBV5-1	TRBD2	TGCGCCAGCAGTTACAGGAGACTAGCGGGGGTACAAGAGACCCAGTACTTC	CASSYRRLAGVQETQYF
NA	TRBJ1-1	TRBV7-6	TRBD1	TGTGCCAGCAGCCCCTACGGGACAGGGTCATCTGAAGCTTTCTTT	CASSPYGTGSSEAFF
NA	TRBJ2-2	TRBV4-2	NA	TGTGCCAGCAGCCAAGAACCCGGGAACACCGGGGAGCTGTTTTTT	CASSQEPGNTGELFF
NA	TRBJ1-1	TRBV18	NA	TGTGCCAGCTCACCCCGACAGAACACTGAAGCTTTCTTT	CASSPRQNTEAFF
NA	TRBJ1-3	TRBV7-2	NA	TGTGCCAGCAGAATTGACAGCCACTCTGGAAACACCATATATTTT	CASRIDSHSGNTIYF
NA	TRBJ2-1	TRBV15	TRBD2	TGTGCCACCAGCAGGAGACTAGCGGGTTACAATGAGCAGTTCTTC	CATSRRLAGYNEQFF
NA	TRBJ2-7	TRBV4-2	NA	TGTGCCAGCAGCCCCTCGGCAGGGTCCCACGAGCAGTACTTC	CASSPSAGSHEQYF
few	TRBJ1-1	TRBV30	NA	TGTGCCGGACAGAATTTGAACACTGAAGCTTTCTTT	CAGQNLNTEAFF
NA	TRBJ1-1	TRBV11-2	NA	TGTGCCAGCAGCTTCGCAAGGGGGAGGGACACTGAAGCTTTCTTT	CASSFARGRDTEAFF